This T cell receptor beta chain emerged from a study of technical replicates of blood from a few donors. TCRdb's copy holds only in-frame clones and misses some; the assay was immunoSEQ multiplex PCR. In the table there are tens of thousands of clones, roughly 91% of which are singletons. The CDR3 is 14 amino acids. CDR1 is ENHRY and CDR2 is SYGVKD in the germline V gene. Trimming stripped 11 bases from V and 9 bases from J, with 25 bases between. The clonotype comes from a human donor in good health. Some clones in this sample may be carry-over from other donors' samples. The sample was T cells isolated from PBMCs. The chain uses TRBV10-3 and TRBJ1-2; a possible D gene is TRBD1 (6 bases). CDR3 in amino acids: CASKGGEKGGSYTF. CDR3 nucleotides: TGTGCCTCAAAGGGGGGGGAGAAGGGCGGCAGCTACACCTTC.